The 23 T cell receptor beta chains below were found in one sample sequenced in a study of early T cells in non-severe SARS-CoV-2 infection. MiXCR was run by TCRdb on the 5' RACE reads, yielding one entry per CDR3 protein. The data show about 52,000 distinct CDR3 sequences, approximately 8% seen once. The sequenced material came from whole blood. These receptors were collected from an adult who was a healthcare worker with PCR-confirmed SARS-CoV-2 infection or an uninfected control (not recorded which).

This chain uses TRBV6-2 or TRBV6-3 with TRBJ2-6, with D possibly matching TRBD1 (5 bases). This CDR3 has 15 residues. Germline-derived CDR1 and CDR2 are MNHEY and SVGEGT. V lost 6 bases, J lost 2 bases, and 11 bases lay in between. The CDR3, as DNA: TGTGCCAGCAGCTCGTCAGGGACTGGGGCCAACGTCCTGACTTTC. Translating gives CASSSSGTGANVLTF.

This chain connects TRBV6-5 to TRBJ2-7, with 7 nucleotides matching TRBD1. Germline V gives CDR1 MNHEY, CDR2 SVGAGI. V shed 2 bases and J 3 bases; nucleotides not matched to a gene: 4. This CDR3 has 14 amino acids. CDR3 in amino acids: CASSYEGQFYEQYF. In DNA, the CDR3 is TGTGCCAGCAGTTACGAGGGACAGTTCTACGAGCAGTACTTC.

The table lists this clonotype with many counts. V and J are TRBV29-1 and TRBJ2-2; D gene uncertain. CDR3 length equals 12 residues. The germline V gene has CDR1 SQVTM and CDR2 ANQGSEA. V was pared by 4 bases and J by 4 bases, with 7 bases between. CDR3 sequence reads: CSVGLSTGELFF. CDR3 in DNA: TGCAGCGTTGGACTGAGCACCGGGGAGCTGTTTTTT.

V gene TRBV12-3 or TRBV12-4 combines with J gene TRBJ1-1, with a possible D match to TRBD1 (6 bases). Trimming shortened V by 5 bases and J by 5 bases, and 15 bases separated the two germline ends. The CDR3 is made up of 14 amino acids. The CDR3 loop reads CASSPRGGFTEAFF. The CDR3 DNA sequence: TGTGCCAGCAGTCCGAGGGGGGGATTTACTGAAGCTTTCTTT.

There are a few counts of this clonotype. V and J are TRBV9 and TRBJ2-1, with 7 bases lining up with TRBD2. Looked up from germline, CDR1 is SGDLS and CDR2 is YYNGEE. The CDR3 has 14 residues. Trimming removed 3 bases from V and 5 bases from J; junction bases left unmatched: 5. The CDR3 spells CASSAPAGHNEQFF. CDR3 sequence (DNA): TGTGCCAGCAGCGCTCCAGCGGGACACAATGAGCAGTTCTTC.

This clonotype has a handful of counts. The gene calls are TRBV5-4 and TRBJ2-3; D is possibly TRBD2 (6 bases). Trimming left V 4 bases short and J 0 bases short, with 9 bases between. Germline loops: CDR1 SGHNT, CDR2 YYREEE (reference sequence). The CDR3 has 14 amino acids. CDR3: CASSGSGSTDTQYF. In DNA, the CDR3 is TGTGCCAGCAGCGGAAGCGGGAGCACAGATACGCAGTATTTT.

This clonotype was seen repeatedly, ten times or more. This chain links TRBV20-1 with TRBJ2-1; no firm D call. V lost 0 bases and J 7 bases, leaving 13 bases between the germline ends. The CDR3 contains 14 residues. CDR1 is DFQATT, CDR2 SNEGSKA, per germline (reference sequence). Here the CDR3 DNA reads TGCAGTGCTAGAGATAAGTGGGGTAGGAATGAGCAGTTCTTC. Translated, it gives CSARDKWGRNEQFF.

Of note for this clonotype: At one end the junction does not follow the germline gene, possibly because of a read error. V is TRBV7-3 and J is TRBJ1-1, with D tentatively TRBD1 (5 bases). The CDR3 spans 13 residues. CDR1 SGHTA and CDR2 FQGTGA come from the germline V gene. The CDR3 region is CASSLGAGYETFF. The CDR3 DNA is TGTGCCAGCAGCTTAGGGGCAGGATATGAAACTTTCTTT.

The chain uses TRBV6-6 and TRBJ1-5, with TRBD1 as a possible D gene (6 bases). CDR1 and CDR2 from the germline V gene are MNHNY and SVGAGI (reference sequence). V lost 4 bases and J 4 bases, leaving 17 bases between the germline ends. The CDR3 consists of 16 residues. CDR3 in DNA: TGTGCCAGCAGTTCCCCGCAGGGGCGGTCAAATCAGCCCCAGCATTTT. This encodes CASSSPQGRSNQPQHF.

This clonotype was counted many times. V usage is TRBV7-8 and J usage is TRBJ1-3; D unclear. This CDR3 spans 15 amino acids. From germline, CDR1 is SGHVS and CDR2 FQNEAQ. V dropped 1 base and J dropped 0 bases, with 7 bases sitting between them. DNA of the CDR3: TGTGCCAGCAGCTTAGACCACTTCTCTGGAAACACCATATATTTT. It is translated as CASSLDHFSGNTIYF.

This clonotype was observed a few times. As DNA, the CDR3 is TGTGCCAGCAGCCGCTGGCCATCGTACCAAGAGACCCAGTACTTC. Translating it yields CASSRWPSYQETQYF. This rearrangement joins TRBV7-2 to TRBJ2-5, with D hard to call. V lost 5 bases and J 0 bases, leaving 13 bases between the germline ends. This CDR3 has 15 amino acids. Per germline, CDR1 SGHTA and CDR2 FQGNSA.

This clonotype was seen repeatedly, ten times or more. The genes are TRBV11-2 and TRBJ2-5, with D perhaps TRBD1 or TRBD2 (5 bases each). The CDR3 has 13 residues. From germline, CDR1 is SGHAT and CDR2 FQNNGV. V dropped 5 bases and J dropped 3 bases, with 10 bases sitting between them. The CDR3, as DNA: TGTGCCAGCAGCGAGGGGCCCAAAGAGACCCAGTACTTC. Translated: CASSEGPKETQYF.

This clonotype was counted at least ten times. CDR3 nucleotides: TGTGCCAGCAGTTTAGGGATGGCACAGGAGCAGTTCTTC. Translating it yields CASSLGMAQEQFF. The chain recombines TRBV7-3 with TRBJ2-1; no clear D gene. This CDR3 has 13 residues. Germline values: CDR1 SGHTA, CDR2 FQGTGA. With 6 bases removed from V and 10 bases from J, the gap between germline ends came to 16 bases.

Ten or more counts support this clonotype. J is TRBJ2-7 and V is TRBV30, with D maybe TRBD2 (5 bases). This CDR3 region has 13 residues. Trimming removed 4 bases from V and 1 base from J, with 11 bases in between. Looked up from germline, CDR1 is GTSNPN and CDR2 is SVGIG (reference sequence). As DNA, the CDR3 is TGTGCCTGGAACCGAGGGCCTTCCTACGAGCAGTACTTC. As protein: CAWNRGPSYEQYF.

The rearrangement joins TRBV19 to TRBJ2-1; 10 nucleotides match TRBD2. The V gene end was trimmed by 2 bases and the J gene end by 4 bases; junction bases not matched to a gene: 8. The germline V gene has CDR1 LNHDA and CDR2 SQIVND (reference sequence). This CDR3 contains 17 residues. CDR3 DNA: TGTGCCAGTAGTATACCACGGACTAGCGGCCAGTACAATGAGCAGTTCTTC. Residues: CASSIPRTSGQYNEQFF. Full variable domain (remainder filled in from reference TRBV19 and TRBJ2-1): DGGITQSPKYLFRKEGQNVTLSCEQNLNHDAMYWYRQDPGQGLRLIYYSQIVNDFQKGDIAEGYSVSREKKESFPLTVTSAQKNPTAFYLCASSIPRTSGQYNEQFFGPGTRLTVL.

This clonotype was counted at least ten times. V gene TRBV7-8 combines with J gene TRBJ1-5, with no clear D. The germline V gene has CDR1 SGHVS and CDR2 FQNEAQ. This CDR3 has 14 residues. The V end lost 4 bases, the J end lost 6 bases, and 13 bases lay between the germline ends. Here the CDR3 DNA reads TGTGCCAGCAGCTGGTTGGGAAGCGGTCAGCCCCAGCATTTT. Protein: CASSWLGSGQPQHF.

This clonotype was seen ten or more times. The chain links TRBV24-1 to TRBJ1-2, with TRBD1 identical over 9 bases. Trimming at V came to 3 bases and at J to 8 bases, leaving 6 bases not matched to a gene. Germline CDR1 KGHDR, CDR2 SFDVKD. The CDR3 length is 14 residues. Here the CDR3 reads CATSDPDRGYGYTF. CDR3 sequence (DNA): TGTGCCACCAGTGATCCCGACAGGGGGTACGGCTACACCTTC.

V gene TRBV20-1 combines with J gene TRBJ2-1, with TRBD2 identical over 7 bases. V shed 3 bases, J shed 4 bases, and the junction held 6 bases outside the gene matches. This CDR3 has 14 amino acids. CDR1 DFQATT and CDR2 SNEGSKA come from the germline V gene (reference sequence). CDR3 residues: CSASASGFYNEQFF. The CDR3 nucleotides are TGCAGTGCTAGTGCTAGCGGATTTTACAATGAGCAGTTCTTC.

A few counts support this clonotype. This chain joins TRBV11-2 and TRBJ2-7; 10 positions agree with TRBD1. The ends lost 4 bases at V and 2 bases at J; junction bases unmatched: 5. This CDR3 has 15 residues. Germline V gene sequence: CDR1 SGHAT, CDR2 FQNNGV. CDR3 coding DNA: TGTGCCAGCAGCTCCTCGGGGACAGGGGCCTACGAGCAGTACTTC. This sequence encodes CASSSSGTGAYEQYF.

This clonotype has only a few counts. This chain joins TRBV6-5 and TRBJ2-7, with D hard to call. The germline V gene encodes CDR1 MNHEY and CDR2 SVGAGI. CDR3 length equals 11 residues. V was cut by 5 bases and J by 5 bases, with 7 bases left in between. Written as DNA, the CDR3 is TGTGCCAGCAGTCGAGGACACGAGCAGTACTTC. Its protein product is CASSRGHEQYF.

This clonotype was detected a few times. This chain joins TRBV7-9 and TRBJ2-1, with a weak D call TRBD1 (6 bases). With 8 bases removed from V and 4 bases from J, the gap between germline ends came to 12 bases. CDR1 and CDR2 (germline): SEHNR, FQNEAQ (reference sequence). This CDR3 is 13 amino acids long. The CDR3 loop is CASCLGQYNEQFF. DNA for the CDR3: TGTGCCAGCTGTTTAGGACAGTACAATGAGCAGTTCTTC. The full variable domain, its missing parts supplied by reference TRBV7-9 and TRBJ2-1, is DTGVSQNPRHKITKRGQNVTFRCDPISEHNRLYWYRQTLGQGPEFLTYFQNEAQLEKSRLLSDRFSAERPKGSFSTLEIQRTEQGDSAMYLCASCLGQYNEQFFGPGTRLTVL.

This clonotype appeared a few times. V gene TRBV20-1 combines with J gene TRBJ2-3; TRBD1 aligns across 7 bases. Germline CDR1 DFQATT, CDR2 SNEGSKA (reference sequence). The CDR3 length is 14 residues. After removal of 5 bases from V and 6 bases from J, the junction contained 11 bases not matched to a gene. The CDR3 DNA reads as TGCAGTGCTTCACTGGGACAGCCCAAGGATACGCAGTATTTT. It encodes CSASLGQPKDTQYF.

The V and J genes are TRBV9 and TRBJ1-1; D unclear. Germline lookup yields CDR1 SGDLS and CDR2 YYNGEE. The CDR3 is 14 amino acids. The V end lost 0 bases, the J end lost 3 bases, and 9 bases lay between the germline ends. The CDR3 DNA reads as TGTGCCAGCAGCGTAGCTGAACCGGACACTGAAGCTTTCTTT. It specifies CASSVAEPDTEAFF.